Included here is one T cell receptor beta chain sequence, with context. The sample comes from a study of blood T cell repertoires in COVID-19. Generated by immunoSEQ multiplex PCR, the TCRdb table keeps only in-frame clones and is missing some. Of 35,000 to 50,000 clones listed, 70% to 90% are singletons. The CDR3 has 16 residues. The germline V gene has CDR1 SGHKS and CDR2 YYEKEE (reference sequence). The V gene end was trimmed by 0 bases and the J gene end by 4 bases; junction bases not matched to a gene: 3. Material: peripheral blood. The receptor's source is an older woman in a cohort sampled during active COVID-19. The genes are TRBV5-5 and TRBJ1-4; TRBD1 matches 10 bases. The CDR3 region is CASSLGTGGINEKLFF. The CDR3 DNA reads TGTGCCAGCAGCTTGGGGACAGGGGGGATTAATGAAAAACTGTTTTTT.